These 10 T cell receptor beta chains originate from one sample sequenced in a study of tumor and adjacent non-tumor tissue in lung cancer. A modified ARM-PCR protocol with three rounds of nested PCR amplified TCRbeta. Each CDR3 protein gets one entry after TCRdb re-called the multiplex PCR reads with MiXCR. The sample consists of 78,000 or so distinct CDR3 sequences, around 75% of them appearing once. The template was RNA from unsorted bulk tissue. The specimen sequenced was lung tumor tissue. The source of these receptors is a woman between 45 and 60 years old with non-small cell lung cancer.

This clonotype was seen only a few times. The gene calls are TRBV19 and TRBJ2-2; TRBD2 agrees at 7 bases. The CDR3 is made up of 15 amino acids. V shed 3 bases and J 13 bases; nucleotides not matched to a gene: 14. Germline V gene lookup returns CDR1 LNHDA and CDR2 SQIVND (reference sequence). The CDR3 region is CASSMASAGAYGLFF. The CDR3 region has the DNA TGTGCCAGTAGTATGGCGTCGGCGGGAGCTTACGGGCTGTTTTTT.

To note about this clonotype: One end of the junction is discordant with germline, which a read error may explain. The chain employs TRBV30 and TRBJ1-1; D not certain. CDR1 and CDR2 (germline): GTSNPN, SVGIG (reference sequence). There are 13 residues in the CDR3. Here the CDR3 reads CGWLPVFNTEAFF. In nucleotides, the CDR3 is TGTGGCTGGCTGCCCGTGTTTAACACTGAAGCTTTCTTT.

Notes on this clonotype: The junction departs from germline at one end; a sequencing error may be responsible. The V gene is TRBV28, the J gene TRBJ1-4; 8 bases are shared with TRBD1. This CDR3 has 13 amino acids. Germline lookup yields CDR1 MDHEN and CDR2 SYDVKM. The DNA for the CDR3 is TGTGCCAGTACAGGGGGAACTAATGATAAACCGTTTTTT. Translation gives CASTGGTNDKPFF.

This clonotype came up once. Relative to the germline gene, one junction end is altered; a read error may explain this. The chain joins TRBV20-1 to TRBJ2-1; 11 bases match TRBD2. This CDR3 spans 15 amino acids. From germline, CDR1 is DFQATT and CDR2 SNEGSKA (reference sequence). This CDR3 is CSAKLAGGPKNDHLF. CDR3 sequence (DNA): TGCAGTGCTAAATTAGCGGGAGGGCCTAAGAATGATCATCTCTTC.

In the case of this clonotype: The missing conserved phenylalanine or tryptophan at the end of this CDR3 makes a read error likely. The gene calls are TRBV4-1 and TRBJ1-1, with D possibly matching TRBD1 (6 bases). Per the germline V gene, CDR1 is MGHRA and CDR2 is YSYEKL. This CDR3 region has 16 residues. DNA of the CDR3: TGCGCCAGCAGCCAAGATCTCTACAGGGTAGGCACTGAGGCTTTCTAT. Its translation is CASSQDLYRVGTEAFY.

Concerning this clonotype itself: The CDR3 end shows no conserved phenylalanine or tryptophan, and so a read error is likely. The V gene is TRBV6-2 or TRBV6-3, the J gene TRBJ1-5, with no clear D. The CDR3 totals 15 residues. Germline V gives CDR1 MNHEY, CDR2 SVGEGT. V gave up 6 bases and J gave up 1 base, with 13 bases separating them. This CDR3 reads CASSLQLKSNQPQHS. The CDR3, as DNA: TGTGCCAGCAGCCTGCAATTAAAAAGCAATCAGCCCCAGCATTCT.

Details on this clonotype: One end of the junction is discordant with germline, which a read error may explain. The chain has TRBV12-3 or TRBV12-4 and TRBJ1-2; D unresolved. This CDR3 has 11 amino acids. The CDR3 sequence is CATSAGSGYTF. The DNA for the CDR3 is TGTGCCACCAGTGCAGGTTCTGGCTACACCTTC.

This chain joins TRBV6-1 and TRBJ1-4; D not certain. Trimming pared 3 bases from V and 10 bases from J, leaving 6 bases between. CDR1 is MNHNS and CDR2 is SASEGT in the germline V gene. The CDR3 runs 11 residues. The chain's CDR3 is CASSEVGKLFF. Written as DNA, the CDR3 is TGTGCCAGCAGTGAGGTAGGAAAACTGTTTTTT.

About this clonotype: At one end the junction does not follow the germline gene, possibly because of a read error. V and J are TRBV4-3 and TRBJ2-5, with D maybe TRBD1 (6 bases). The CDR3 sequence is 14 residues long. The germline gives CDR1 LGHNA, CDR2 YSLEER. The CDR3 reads CASTQDQGWETRYF. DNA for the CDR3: TGCGCTAGCACCCAAGACCAGGGGTGGGAGACCCGGTACTTC.

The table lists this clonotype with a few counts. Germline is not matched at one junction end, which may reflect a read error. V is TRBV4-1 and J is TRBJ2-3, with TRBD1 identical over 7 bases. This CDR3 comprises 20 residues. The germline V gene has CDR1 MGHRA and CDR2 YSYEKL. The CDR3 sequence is CASIQDPRIPGQASTDTQYF. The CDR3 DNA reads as TGTGCCAGCATCCAAGATCCCCGTATACCCGGACAGGCTAGCACAGATACGCAGTATTTT.